This entry lists 26 T cell receptor beta chains sequenced from one sample in a study of T cell responses to AZD1222 COVID-19 vaccine. Using immunoSEQ multiplex PCR, the repertoire was profiled, and TCRdb retains in-frame clones only, with some absent. The sample lists about 190,000 clones, around 90% seen once, with approximately 0.97% in the top ten. The sequenced sample was peripheral blood, obtained on day 0 of AZD1222 vaccination. The receptors were sampled from an adult in good health.

The chain combines TRBV5-5 with TRBJ1-1, with D tentatively TRBD1 (6 bases). V was trimmed by 1 base and J by 0 bases, leaving 10 bases between them. From germline, CDR1 is SGHKS and CDR2 YYEKEE (reference sequence). The length of the CDR3 is 15 residues. The CDR3 loop is CASSLTDRMNTEAFF. The CDR3 coding sequence is TGTGCCAGCAGCTTGACGGACAGAATGAACACTGAAGCTTTCTTT.

This sequence joins TRBV27 and TRBJ1-5, with 9 bases that match TRBD1. J lost 5 bases, V lost 3 bases, and 5 bases had no gene match. CDR1 is MNHEY, CDR2 SMNVEV, per germline (reference sequence). The CDR3 runs 15 residues. CDR3 sequence (DNA): TGTGCCAGCAGTTTGAGACAGGGGGGCCATCAGCCCCAGCATTTT. Encoded protein: CASSLRQGGHQPQHF.

The chain joins TRBV7-2 to TRBJ1-1, with 8 bases aligning to TRBD1. Germline loops: CDR1 SGHTA, CDR2 FQGNSA. This CDR3 has 15 residues. V was pared by 0 bases and J by 1 base, with 1 base of the junction left unmatched. The CDR3 region is CASSLAQGGNTEAFF. CDR3 bases: TGTGCCAGCAGCTTAGCACAGGGGGGGAACACTGAAGCTTTCTTT.

The rearrangement links TRBV5-4 to TRBJ2-5; D is perhaps TRBD2 (5 bases). The germline V and J ends were trimmed by 0 bases and 5 bases, with 14 bases remaining between them. The germline gives CDR1 SGHNT, CDR2 YYREEE (reference sequence). This CDR3 spans 15 amino acids. DNA for the CDR3: TGTGCCAGCAGCTTGGCCGTGAGGGCCGGGGAGACCCAGTACTTC. It specifies CASSLAVRAGETQYF.

The chain is built from TRBV11-3 and TRBJ2-2; D gene unclear. Trimming removed 0 bases at V and 6 bases at J, with 5 bases between. Germline CDR1 reads SGHNT; CDR2 reads YENEEA. The CDR3 contains 13 residues. This CDR3 reads CASSLDPAGELFF. As DNA, the CDR3 is TGTGCCAGCAGCTTAGATCCGGCCGGGGAGCTGTTTTTT.

The rearrangement links TRBV24-1 to TRBJ2-7, with TRBD2 identical over 7 bases. V gave up 2 bases and J gave up 3 bases; unmatched junction bases: 9. This CDR3 is built from 16 residues. Germline V gene data show CDR1 as KGHDR and CDR2 as SFDVKD. As DNA, the CDR3 is TGTGCCACCAGTGATTGGGGCGATAGCGGGTTCTACGAGCAGTACTTC. It is translated as CATSDWGDSGFYEQYF.

The rearrangement links TRBV7-2 to TRBJ1-2; D gene ambiguous. V dropped 1 base and J dropped 2 bases, with 11 bases sitting between them. CDR3 length: 15 amino acids. Germline CDR1 reads SGHTA; CDR2 reads FQGNSA. The CDR3: CASSLGPSVNYGYTF. The CDR3 DNA is TGTGCCAGCAGCTTAGGTCCTTCCGTCAACTATGGCTACACCTTC.

The V and J genes are TRBV25-1 and TRBJ2-6; D remains unclear. The CDR3 runs to 16 residues. In germline, CDR1 is MGHDK, CDR2 SYGVNS. V shed 6 bases and J shed 0 bases, with 12 bases lying between them. CDR3 amino acids: CASSGSEDSGANVLTF. The CDR3 nucleotides read TGTGCCAGCAGCGGGTCAGAAGACTCTGGGGCCAACGTCCTGACTTTC.

This clone showed up just once. This chain links TRBV2 with TRBJ1-2; 9 positions agree with TRBD1. This CDR3 has 15 residues. The germline gives CDR1 SNHLY, CDR2 FYNNEI. V shed 4 bases, J shed 8 bases, and the junction held 11 bases outside the gene matches. The CDR3 nucleotides read TGTGCCAGCAGTGTACTACCGGGACAGGGAGGGGGCTACACCTTC. Amino acid sequence: CASSVLPGQGGGYTF.

For the CDR3, the DNA is TGTGCCAGCAATGAGGGGGCTTACGAGCAGTACTTC. Its protein product is CASNEGAYEQYF. The chain combines TRBV28 with TRBJ2-7, with 7 bases aligning to TRBD1. The CDR3 runs 12 residues. Per the germline V gene, CDR1 is MDHEN and CDR2 is SYDVKM. V lost 7 bases to trimming and J lost 4 bases; unmatched junction nucleotides: 4.

This chain joins TRBV28 and TRBJ2-1; 9 bases are shared with TRBD2. Looked up from germline, CDR1 is MDHEN and CDR2 is SYDVKM. With 6 bases clipped from V and 4 bases from J, the junction kept 16 bases outside the gene matches. CDR3 length: 18 residues. CDR3 bases: TGTGCCAGCAGCCCCCAGCGGGAGGCCCCCTGGACTTACAATGAGCAGTTCTTC. Translation: CASSPQREAPWTYNEQFF.

The V call is TRBV27, the J call TRBJ2-5; D possibly matches TRBD1 or TRBD2 (6 bases each). The germline CDR1 and CDR2 sequences are MNHEY and SMNVEV (reference sequence). The ends were cut back, 6 bases at V and 6 bases at J, with 11 bases in the middle. The CDR3 contains 12 residues. The CDR3 nucleotides read TGTGCCAGCAGAGAAGGGGGGAAGACCCAGTACTTC. Protein sequence: CASREGGKTQYF.

The chain couples TRBV19 to TRBJ2-4; D may be TRBD1 or TRBD2 (5 bases each). V shed 1 base and J shed 12 bases, with 10 bases lying between them. CDR1 and CDR2 from the germline V gene are LNHDA and SQIVND (reference sequence). This CDR3 comprises 12 residues. The CDR3, as DNA: TGTGCCAGTAGTATAGGGCTAGGGACTCAGTACTTC. This gives the protein CASSIGLGTQYF. Drawing the rest from reference TRBV19 and TRBJ2-4, the complete variable domain is DGGITQSPKYLFRKEGQNVTLSCEQNLNHDAMYWYRQDPGQGLRLIYYSQIVNDFQKGDIAEGYSVSREKKESFPLTVTSAQKNPTAFYLCASSIGLGTQYFGAGTRLSVL.

The gene calls are TRBV5-1 and TRBJ2-1, with D hard to call. Germline lookup yields CDR1 SGHRS and CDR2 YFSETQ. The CDR3 runs 13 residues. Trimming took 0 bases from V and 5 from J, leaving 6 bases between them. The CDR3 loop is CASSLDRNNEQFF. The CDR3 DNA reads TGCGCCAGCAGCTTGGACAGAAACAATGAGCAGTTCTTC.

The CDR3 DNA sequence: TGTGCCAGCAGCGTCTACGAGGTGGCTTTCTTT. Encoded protein: CASSVYEVAFF. The rearrangement uses TRBV2 and TRBJ1-1, with D unclear. Trimming removed 6 bases from V and 11 bases from J, with 13 bases in between. The CDR3 has 11 residues. Germline-derived CDR1 and CDR2 are SNHLY and FYNNEI. The variable domain in full, completed from reference TRBV2 and TRBJ1-1, reads EPEVTQTPSHQVTQMGQEVILRCVPISNHLYFYWYRQILGQKVEFLVSFYNNEISEKSEIFDDQFSVERPDGSNFTLKIRSTKLEDSAMYFCASSVYEVAFFGQGTRLTVV.

The genes are TRBV9 and TRBJ2-7, with D tentatively TRBD1 or TRBD2 (5 bases each). Germline CDR1 is SGDLS and CDR2 is YYNGEE. The CDR3 runs to 16 residues. V lost 3 bases and J lost 1, with 17 bases in between. This CDR3 reads CASSDRDPGDSYEQYF. Here the CDR3 DNA reads TGTGCCAGCAGCGACCGGGACCCCGGGGATTCCTACGAGCAGTACTTC.

The gene calls are TRBV6-5 and TRBJ2-7; the match to TRBD1 covers 11 bases. V was clipped by 2 bases and J by 6 bases; unmatched bases: 3. Germline V gives CDR1 MNHEY, CDR2 SVGAGI. The CDR3 spans 14 residues. CDR3 bases: TGTGCCAGCAGTTACCGGACAGGGGGCTTCGAGCAGTACTTC. This codes for CASSYRTGGFEQYF.

This chain uses TRBV9 with TRBJ2-7; TRBD1 matches 8 bases. Germline V CDR1 and CDR2: SGDLS, YYNGEE. The trim removed 0 bases at V and 3 bases at J, leaving 5 bases unmatched. CDR3 size: 15 residues. The CDR3 loop is CASSVAGGYVYEQYF. The CDR3 DNA is TGTGCCAGCAGCGTAGCAGGGGGCTATGTCTACGAGCAGTACTTC.

This chain connects TRBV2 to TRBJ1-5; 7 nucleotides match TRBD1. From germline, CDR1 is SNHLY and CDR2 FYNNEI. This CDR3 contains 12 residues. The V gene end was trimmed by 6 bases and the J gene end by 7 bases; junction bases not matched to a gene: 3. The CDR3 nucleotides read TGTGCCAGCAGCCCACAGGGGCAGCCCCAGCATTTT. Protein product: CASSPQGQPQHF.

This clone showed up just once. The chain links TRBV7-6 to TRBJ1-4, with D unresolved. V shed 5 bases and J shed 0 bases, with 13 bases lying between them. From germline, CDR1 is SGHVS and CDR2 FNYEAQ. The CDR3 extends over 16 amino acids. The CDR3 region is CASSPATAATNEKLFF. The CDR3 DNA follows: TGTGCCAGCAGCCCAGCGACGGCTGCAACTAATGAAAAACTGTTTTTT.

The V and J genes are TRBV7-8 and TRBJ2-2, with D tentatively TRBD2 (5 bases). The CDR3 covers 15 residues. Germline loops: CDR1 SGHVS, CDR2 FQNEAQ. Deletions cut 5 bases from V and 1 base from J, with 11 bases between. Written as DNA, the CDR3 is TGTGCCAGCAGCCTCGGGAAGGGGAACACCGGGGAGCTGTTTTTT. This codes for CASSLGKGNTGELFF.

The chain joins TRBV7-9 to TRBJ2-1; D is ambiguous. Germline-derived CDR1 and CDR2 are SEHNR and FQNEAQ (reference sequence). This CDR3 comprises 13 residues. Trimming removed 3 bases from V and 8 bases from J, with 11 bases in between. The CDR3 loop is CASSLPPWDEQFF. The CDR3 coding sequence is TGTGCCAGCAGCTTGCCTCCCTGGGATGAGCAGTTCTTC.

V and J are TRBV25-1 and TRBJ2-1, with D unclear. Germline loops: CDR1 MGHDK, CDR2 SYGVNS. The CDR3 consists of 12 residues. Deletions cut 3 bases from V and 7 bases from J, with 7 bases between. CDR3 nucleotides: TGTGCCAGCAGTGATAACTTGAATGAGCAGTTCTTC. As protein: CASSDNLNEQFF.

The chain has TRBV5-1 and TRBJ2-5; D remains unclear. Germline lookup yields CDR1 SGHRS and CDR2 YFSETQ. Trimming stripped 1 base from V and 4 bases from J, with 5 bases between. The CDR3 extends over 12 amino acids. CDR3 residues: CASSLRSETQYF. CDR3 nucleotides: TGCGCCAGCAGCTTGAGGTCAGAGACCCAGTACTTC.

The chain joins TRBV7-2 to TRBJ1-3, with D perhaps matching TRBD1 (5 bases). V was shortened by 1 base and J by 3 bases, with 10 bases between the two germline ends. The germline CDR1 and CDR2 sequences are SGHTA and FQGNSA. The CDR3 is made up of 15 amino acids. The CDR3 nucleotides read TGTGCCAGCAGCTTAGAAGGGACGGTTGGAAACACCATATATTTT. It encodes CASSLEGTVGNTIYF.

The CDR3 region has the DNA TGTGCCAGCAGCTCACCCAGCGGGGGGCGGCGGTTCTTC. Translation gives CASSSPSGGRRFF. The chain is built from TRBV7-9 and TRBJ2-1; TRBD2 matches at 9 bases. Germline trimming cut 4 bases from V and 15 bases from J; bases unmatched to any gene: 10. Germline V lookup: CDR1 SEHNR, CDR2 FQNEAQ (reference sequence). The CDR3 spans 13 residues.